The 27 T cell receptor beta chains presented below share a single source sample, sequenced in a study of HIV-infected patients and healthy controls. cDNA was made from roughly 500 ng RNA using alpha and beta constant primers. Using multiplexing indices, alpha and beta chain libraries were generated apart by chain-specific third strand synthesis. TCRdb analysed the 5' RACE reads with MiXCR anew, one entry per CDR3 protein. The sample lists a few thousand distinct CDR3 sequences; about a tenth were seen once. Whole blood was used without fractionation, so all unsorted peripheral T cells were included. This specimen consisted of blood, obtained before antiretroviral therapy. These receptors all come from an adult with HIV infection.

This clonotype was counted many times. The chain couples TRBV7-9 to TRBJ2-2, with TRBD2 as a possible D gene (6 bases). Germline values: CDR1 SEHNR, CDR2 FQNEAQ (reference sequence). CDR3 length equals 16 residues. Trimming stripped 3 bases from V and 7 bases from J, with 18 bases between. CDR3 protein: CASSFRDSNRGGELFF. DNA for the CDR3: TGTGCCAGCAGCTTTAGGGACTCGAATCGTGGCGGGGAGCTGTTTTTT.

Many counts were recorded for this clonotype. The CDR3 bases are TGCGCCAGCAGCCACGGACTAGCGGGGGGAACCGGGGAGCTGTTTTTT. Translated: CASSHGLAGGTGELFF. The chain recombines TRBV5-1 with TRBJ2-2, with 14 nucleotides matching TRBD2. The CDR3 is 16 amino acids. The junction had 4 bases not matched to a gene; V was cut back by 4 bases and J by 5 bases. Germline CDR1 SGHRS, CDR2 YFSETQ.

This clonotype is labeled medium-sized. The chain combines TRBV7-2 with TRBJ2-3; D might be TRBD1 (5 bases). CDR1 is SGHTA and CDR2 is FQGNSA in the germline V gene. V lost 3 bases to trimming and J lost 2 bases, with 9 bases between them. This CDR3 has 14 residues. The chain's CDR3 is CASSLATATDTQYF. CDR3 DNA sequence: TGTGCCAGCAGCTTGGCGACAGCCACAGATACGCAGTATTTT.

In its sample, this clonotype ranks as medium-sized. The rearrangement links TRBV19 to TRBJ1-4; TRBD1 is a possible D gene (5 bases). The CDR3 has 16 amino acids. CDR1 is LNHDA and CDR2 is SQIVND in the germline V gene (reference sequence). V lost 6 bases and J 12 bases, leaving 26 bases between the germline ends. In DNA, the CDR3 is TGTGCCAGTAGCACCCCCGCTAACGACGGGACGGCCCAACTGTTTTTT. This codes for CASSTPANDGTAQLFF.

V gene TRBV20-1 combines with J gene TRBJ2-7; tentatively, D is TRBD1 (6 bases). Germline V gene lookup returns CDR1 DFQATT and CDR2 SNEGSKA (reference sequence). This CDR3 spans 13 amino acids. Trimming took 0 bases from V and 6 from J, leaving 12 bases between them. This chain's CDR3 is CSARDGAGVEQYF. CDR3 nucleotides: TGCAGTGCTAGAGATGGGGCAGGGGTCGAGCAGTACTTC.

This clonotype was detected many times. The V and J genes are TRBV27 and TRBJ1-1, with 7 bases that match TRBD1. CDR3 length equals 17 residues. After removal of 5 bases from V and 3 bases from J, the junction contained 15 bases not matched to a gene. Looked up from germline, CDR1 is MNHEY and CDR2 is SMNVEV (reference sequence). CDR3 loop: CASSALLLGGLDTEAFF. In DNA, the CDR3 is TGTGCCAGCAGTGCCCTTTTGCTAGGGGGCCTGGACACTGAAGCTTTCTTT.

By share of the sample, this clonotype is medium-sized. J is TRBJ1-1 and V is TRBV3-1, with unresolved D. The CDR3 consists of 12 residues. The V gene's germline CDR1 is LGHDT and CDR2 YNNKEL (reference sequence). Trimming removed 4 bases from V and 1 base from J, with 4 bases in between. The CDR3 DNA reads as TGTGCCAGCAGCCCGAGGAACACTGAAGCTTTCTTT. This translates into CASSPRNTEAFF. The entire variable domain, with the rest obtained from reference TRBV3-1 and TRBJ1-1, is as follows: DTAVSQTPKYLVTQMGNDKSIKCEQNLGHDTMYWYKQDSKKFLKIMFSYNNKELIINETVPNRFSPKSPDKAHLNLHINSLELGDSAVYFCASSPRNTEAFFGQGTRLTVV.

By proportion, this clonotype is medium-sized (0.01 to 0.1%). The CDR3 DNA follows: TGTGCCAGCTCAACGTCAGGGGCACACACTGAAGCTTTCTTT. Protein product: CASSTSGAHTEAFF. This rearrangement joins TRBV18 to TRBJ1-1; weak D call: TRBD1 (6 bases). This CDR3 is 14 amino acids long. Germline values: CDR1 KGHSH, CDR2 LQKENI. The V gene lost 5 bases and the J gene lost 3 bases, with 13 bases spanning the gap.

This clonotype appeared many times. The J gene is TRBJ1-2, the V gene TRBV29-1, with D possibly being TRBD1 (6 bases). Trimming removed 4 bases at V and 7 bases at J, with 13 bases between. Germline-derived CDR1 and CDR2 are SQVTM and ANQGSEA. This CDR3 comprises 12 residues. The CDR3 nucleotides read TGCAGCGTTGGGTTGGGGGGCATTGGCTACACCTTC. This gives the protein CSVGLGGIGYTF.

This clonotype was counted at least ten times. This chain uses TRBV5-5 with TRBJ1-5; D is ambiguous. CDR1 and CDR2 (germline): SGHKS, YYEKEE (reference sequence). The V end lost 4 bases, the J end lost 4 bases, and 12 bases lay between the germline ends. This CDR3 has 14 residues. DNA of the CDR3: TGTGCCAGCAGCCTGCGGACGGGAAATCAGCCCCAGCATTTT. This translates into CASSLRTGNQPQHF.

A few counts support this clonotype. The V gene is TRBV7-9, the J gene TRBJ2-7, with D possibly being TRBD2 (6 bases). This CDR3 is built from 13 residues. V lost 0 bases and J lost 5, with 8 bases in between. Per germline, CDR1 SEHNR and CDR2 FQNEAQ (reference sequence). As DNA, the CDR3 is TGTGCCAGCAGCTTAGCCCGGGGGAACGAGCAGTACTTC. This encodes CASSLARGNEQYF. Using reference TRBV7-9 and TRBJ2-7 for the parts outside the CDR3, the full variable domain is DTGVSQNPRHKITKRGQNVTFRCDPISEHNRLYWYRQTLGQGPEFLTYFQNEAQLEKSRLLSDRFSAERPKGSFSTLEIQRTEQGDSAMYLCASSLARGNEQYFGPGTRLTVT.

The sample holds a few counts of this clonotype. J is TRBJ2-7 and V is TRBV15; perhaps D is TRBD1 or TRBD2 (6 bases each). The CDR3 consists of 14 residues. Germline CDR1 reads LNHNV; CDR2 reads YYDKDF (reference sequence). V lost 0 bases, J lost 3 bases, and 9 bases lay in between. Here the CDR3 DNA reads TGTGCCACCAGCAGAGAGGGGGGCGTCTACGAGCAGTACTTC. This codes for CATSREGGVYEQYF.

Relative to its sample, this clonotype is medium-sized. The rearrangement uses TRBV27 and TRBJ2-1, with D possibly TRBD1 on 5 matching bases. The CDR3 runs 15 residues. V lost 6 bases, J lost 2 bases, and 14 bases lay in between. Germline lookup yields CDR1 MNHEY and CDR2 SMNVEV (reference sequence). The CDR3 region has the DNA TGTGCCAGCAGGGGGCTCAGGTCGACCTACAATGAGCAGTTCTTC. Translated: CASRGLRSTYNEQFF.

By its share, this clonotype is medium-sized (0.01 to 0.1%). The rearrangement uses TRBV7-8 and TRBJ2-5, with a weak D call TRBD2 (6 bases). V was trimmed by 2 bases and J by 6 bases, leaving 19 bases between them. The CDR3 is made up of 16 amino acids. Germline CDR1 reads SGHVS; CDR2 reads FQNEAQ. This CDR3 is CASSLSPGGTAKTQYF. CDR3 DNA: TGTGCCAGCAGCTTAAGCCCCGGGGGTACGGCGAAGACCCAGTACTTC.

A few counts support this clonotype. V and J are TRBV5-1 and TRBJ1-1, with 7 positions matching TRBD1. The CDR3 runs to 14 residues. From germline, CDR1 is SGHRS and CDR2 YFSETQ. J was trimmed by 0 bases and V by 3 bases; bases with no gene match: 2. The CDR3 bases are TGCGCCAGCAGCTGGACAGGATTGAACACTGAAGCTTTCTTT. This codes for CASSWTGLNTEAFF.

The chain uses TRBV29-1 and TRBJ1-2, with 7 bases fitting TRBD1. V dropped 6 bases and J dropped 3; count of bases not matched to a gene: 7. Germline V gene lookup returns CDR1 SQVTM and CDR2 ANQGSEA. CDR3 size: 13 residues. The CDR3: CSVSSTGYYGYTF. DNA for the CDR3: TGCAGCGTCTCTTCGACAGGGTACTATGGCTACACCTTC.

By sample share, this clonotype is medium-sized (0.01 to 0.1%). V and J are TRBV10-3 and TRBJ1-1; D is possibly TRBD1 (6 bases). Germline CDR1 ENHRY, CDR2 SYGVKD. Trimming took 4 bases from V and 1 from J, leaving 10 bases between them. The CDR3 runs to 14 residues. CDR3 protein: CAISVGGRNTEAFF. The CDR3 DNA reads TGTGCCATCAGTGTCGGGGGGCGGAACACTGAAGCTTTCTTT.

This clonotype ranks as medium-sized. The CDR3 sequence is CASSQWGTGDQPQHF. The DNA of the CDR3 is TGTGCCAGCAGCCAATGGGGGACAGGGGATCAGCCCCAGCATTTT. This rearrangement joins TRBV3-1 to TRBJ1-5; TRBD1 matches at 10 bases. The CDR3 has 15 residues. V lost 2 bases and J lost 5; bases outside the gene matches: 3. Germline V gene data show CDR1 as LGHDT and CDR2 as YNNKEL (reference sequence). The full variable domain, its missing parts supplied by reference TRBV3-1 and TRBJ1-5, is DTAVSQTPKYLVTQMGNDKSIKCEQNLGHDTMYWYKQDSKKFLKIMFSYNNKELIINETVPNRFSPKSPDKAHLNLHINSLELGDSAVYFCASSQWGTGDQPQHFGDGTRLSIL.

CDR3 in amino acids: CASLGAGALYNEQFF. The CDR3 coding sequence is TGTGCCAGCTTGGGAGCGGGGGCCCTTTACAATGAGCAGTTCTTC. V and J are TRBV19 and TRBJ2-1; 8 nucleotides line up with TRBD2. V shed 9 bases and J 4 bases; nucleotides not matched to a gene: 11. This CDR3 is built from 15 residues. Germline CDR1 is LNHDA and CDR2 is SQIVND (reference sequence).

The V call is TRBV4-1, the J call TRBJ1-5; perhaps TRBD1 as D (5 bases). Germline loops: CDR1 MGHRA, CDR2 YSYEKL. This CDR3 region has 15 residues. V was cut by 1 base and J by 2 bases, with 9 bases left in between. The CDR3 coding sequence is TGCGCCAGCAGCCAAGGGGGGAAGGGCAATCAGCCCCAGCATTTT. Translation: CASSQGGKGNQPQHF.

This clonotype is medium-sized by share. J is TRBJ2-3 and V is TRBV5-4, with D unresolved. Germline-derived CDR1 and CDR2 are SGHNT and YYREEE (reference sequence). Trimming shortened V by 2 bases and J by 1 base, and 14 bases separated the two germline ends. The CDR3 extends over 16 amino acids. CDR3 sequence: CASSLWVRFRTDTQYF. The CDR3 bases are TGTGCCAGCAGCTTATGGGTTAGGTTTCGCACAGATACGCAGTATTTT.

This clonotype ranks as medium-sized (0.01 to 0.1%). The DNA of the CDR3 is TGTGCCAGCAGCCCAGGATTTACTAGCACAGATACGCAGTATTTT. Translation: CASSPGFTSTDTQYF. V and J are TRBV3-1 and TRBJ2-3; D gene ambiguous. CDR3 length equals 15 residues. Germline lookup yields CDR1 LGHDT and CDR2 YNNKEL (reference sequence). Trimming took off 4 bases at V and 0 bases at J, with 11 bases between the two ends.

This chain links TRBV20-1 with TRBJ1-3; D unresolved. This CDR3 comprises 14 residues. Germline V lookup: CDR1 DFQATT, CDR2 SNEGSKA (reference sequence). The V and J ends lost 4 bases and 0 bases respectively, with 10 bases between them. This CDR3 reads CSAKDIHSGNTIYF. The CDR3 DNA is TGCAGTGCTAAAGACATTCACTCTGGAAACACCATATATTTT.

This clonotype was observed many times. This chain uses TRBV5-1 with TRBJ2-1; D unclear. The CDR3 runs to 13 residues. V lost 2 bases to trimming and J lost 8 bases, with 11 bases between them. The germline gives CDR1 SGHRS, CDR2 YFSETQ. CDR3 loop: CASSFDPLDEQFF. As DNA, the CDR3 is TGCGCCAGCAGCTTCGACCCGCTGGATGAGCAGTTCTTC.

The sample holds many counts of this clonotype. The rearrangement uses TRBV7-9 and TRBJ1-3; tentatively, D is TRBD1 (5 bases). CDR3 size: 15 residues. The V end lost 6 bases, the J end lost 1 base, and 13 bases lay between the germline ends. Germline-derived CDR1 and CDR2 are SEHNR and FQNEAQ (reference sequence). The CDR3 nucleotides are TGTGCCAGCAGTCCACCGGGACGGTCTGGAAACACCATATATTTT. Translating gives CASSPPGRSGNTIYF.

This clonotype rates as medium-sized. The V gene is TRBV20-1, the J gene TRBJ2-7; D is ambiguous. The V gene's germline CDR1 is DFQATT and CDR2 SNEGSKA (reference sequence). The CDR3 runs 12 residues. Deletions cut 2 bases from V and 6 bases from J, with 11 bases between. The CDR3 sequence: CSARLGAREQYF. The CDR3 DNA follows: TGCAGTGCTAGACTAGGAGCTCGCGAGCAGTACTTC.

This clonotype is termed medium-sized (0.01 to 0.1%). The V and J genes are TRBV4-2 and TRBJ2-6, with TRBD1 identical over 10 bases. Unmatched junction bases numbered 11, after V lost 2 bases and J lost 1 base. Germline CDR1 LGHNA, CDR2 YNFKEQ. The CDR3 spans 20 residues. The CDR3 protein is CASSQLLGTGAFSGANVLTF. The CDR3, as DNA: TGTGCCAGCAGCCAATTGCTGGGGACAGGGGCTTTTTCTGGGGCCAACGTCCTGACTTTC.